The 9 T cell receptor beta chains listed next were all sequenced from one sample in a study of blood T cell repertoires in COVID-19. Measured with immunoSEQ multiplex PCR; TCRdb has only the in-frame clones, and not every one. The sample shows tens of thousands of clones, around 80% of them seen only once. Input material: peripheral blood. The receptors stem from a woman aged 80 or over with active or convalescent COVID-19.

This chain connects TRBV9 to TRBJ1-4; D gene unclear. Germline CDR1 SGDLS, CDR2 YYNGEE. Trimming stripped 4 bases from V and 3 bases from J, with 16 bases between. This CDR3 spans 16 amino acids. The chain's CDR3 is CASSSLSGESNEKLFF. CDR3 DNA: TGTGCCAGCAGCTCCCTTAGCGGAGAGTCTAATGAAAAACTGTTTTTT.

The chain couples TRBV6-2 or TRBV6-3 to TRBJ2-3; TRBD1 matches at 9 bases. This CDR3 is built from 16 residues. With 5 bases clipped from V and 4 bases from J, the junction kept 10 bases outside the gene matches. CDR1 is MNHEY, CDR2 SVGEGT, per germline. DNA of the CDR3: TGTGCCAGCAGTCCCAACCGTGGACAGGGGCCAGATACGCAGTATTTT. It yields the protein CASSPNRGQGPDTQYF.

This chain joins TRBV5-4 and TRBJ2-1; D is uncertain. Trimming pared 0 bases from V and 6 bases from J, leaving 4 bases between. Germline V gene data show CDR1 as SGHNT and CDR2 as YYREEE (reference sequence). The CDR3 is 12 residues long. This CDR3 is CASSLDGNEQFF. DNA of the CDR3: TGTGCCAGCAGCTTGGACGGCAATGAGCAGTTCTTC.

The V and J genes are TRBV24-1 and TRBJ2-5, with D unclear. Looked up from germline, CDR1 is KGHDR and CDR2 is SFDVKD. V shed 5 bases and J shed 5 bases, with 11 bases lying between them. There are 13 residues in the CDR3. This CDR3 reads CATSGGLWETQYF. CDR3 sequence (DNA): TGTGCCACCAGTGGCGGTTTATGGGAGACCCAGTACTTC.

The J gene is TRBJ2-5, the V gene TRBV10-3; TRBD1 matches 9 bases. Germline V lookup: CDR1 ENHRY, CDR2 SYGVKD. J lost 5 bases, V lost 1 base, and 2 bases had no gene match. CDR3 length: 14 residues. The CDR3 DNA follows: TGTGCCATCAGTGAGTGGACAGGGGAGGAGACCCAGTACTTC. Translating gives CAISEWTGEETQYF.

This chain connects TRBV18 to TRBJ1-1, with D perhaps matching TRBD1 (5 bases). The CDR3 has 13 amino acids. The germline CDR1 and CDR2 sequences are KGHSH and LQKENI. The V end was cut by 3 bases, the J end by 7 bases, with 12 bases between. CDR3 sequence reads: CASSPRGTVEAFF. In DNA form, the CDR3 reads TGTGCCAGCTCACCCCGCGGGACGGTTGAAGCTTTCTTT.

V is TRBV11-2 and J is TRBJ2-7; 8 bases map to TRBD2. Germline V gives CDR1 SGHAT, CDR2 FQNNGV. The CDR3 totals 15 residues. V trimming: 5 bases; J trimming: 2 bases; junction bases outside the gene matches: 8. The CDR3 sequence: CASSPFPRGAYEQYF. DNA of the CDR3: TGTGCCAGCAGCCCATTTCCGCGGGGGGCCTACGAGCAGTACTTC.

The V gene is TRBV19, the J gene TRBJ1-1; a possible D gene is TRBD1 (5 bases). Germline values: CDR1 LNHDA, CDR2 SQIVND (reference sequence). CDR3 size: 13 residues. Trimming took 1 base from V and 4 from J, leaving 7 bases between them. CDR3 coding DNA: TGTGCCAGTAGTATAGCCGGGGGCACTGAAGCTTTCTTT. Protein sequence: CASSIAGGTEAFF.

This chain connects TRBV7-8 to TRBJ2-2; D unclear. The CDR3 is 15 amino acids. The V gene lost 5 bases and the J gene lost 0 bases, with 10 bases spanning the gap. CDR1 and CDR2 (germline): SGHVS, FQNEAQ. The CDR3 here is CASSPTVSNTGELFF. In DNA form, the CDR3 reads TGTGCCAGCAGCCCAACAGTATCGAACACCGGGGAGCTGTTTTTT.